This TCR beta chain was sequenced in a study of tumor and adjacent non-tumor tissue in lung cancer. V lost 0 bases and J 4 bases, leaving 9 bases between the germline ends. The V gene's germline CDR1 is SGHDT and CDR2 YYEEEE. The CDR3 has 14 amino acids. A modified ARM-PCR protocol with three rounds of nested PCR amplified TCRbeta. From the multiplex PCR reads, TCRdb called clonotypes with MiXCR, one entry per CDR3 protein. In the table there are approximately 79,000 distinct CDR3 sequences, around 80% of which are singletons. In its sample, this clonotype was seen many times. No cell sorting was done before RNA was extracted from the tissue. More than 3 cm separated this lung sample from the edge of the tumor.

This clonotype originated in a man aged 65-85 years with non-small cell lung cancer. Source material: distant non-tumor lung tissue. V usage is TRBV5-6 and J usage is TRBJ2-3, with D hard to call. The chain's CDR3 is CASSLGPRADTQYF. CDR3 in DNA: TGTGCCAGCAGCTTGGGACCGAGAGCAGATACGCAGTATTTT.